This T cell receptor beta chain originates from a study of blood T cell repertoires in COVID-19. All enrollees were roughly 18 to 95 years old and from roughly 26 US areas. Participant-reported clinical history was the basis for cohort assignment. CDR1 and CDR2 from the germline V gene are SGHDN and FVKESK. The CDR3 spans 16 residues. V was clipped by 0 bases and J by 4 bases; unmatched bases: 8. Authors' processing steps: It was from reference gene primer amplification that nucleated cell counts were estimated. Profiled with immunoSEQ multiplex PCR; TCRdb holds only in-frame clones, not every one. Clone size and V and J calls were adopted from that table, with D and trimming inferred from the DNA. The sample records approximately 210,000 clones, over 75% being singletons.

The clonotype comes from a young man with acute COVID-19. Material for sequencing was PBMCs or T cells enriched from blood (not recorded which). The chain has TRBV14 and TRBJ2-7, with 8 nucleotides matching TRBD1. CDR3 loop: CASSQDTNRGRYEQYF. The CDR3, as DNA: TGTGCCAGCAGCCAAGATACGAACAGGGGGAGGTACGAGCAGTACTTC.